Listed here are 20 T cell receptor beta chains from one sample, sequenced in a study of T-cell memory formation after mild COVID-19. TCRdb processed the 5' RACE reads anew with MiXCR; each CDR3 protein has one entry. This table holds 350,000 or so distinct CDR3 sequences, under 15% found once. The sample taken for sequencing was PBMCs or a T cell subset sorted from them (not recorded which). The receptors here all came from a man aged 18 to 30 who had mild COVID-19 (a few samples of this study predate the infection). Cell type and time point are not known.

In its sample, this clonotype was seen many times. J is TRBJ2-5 and V is TRBV7-9; D might be TRBD1 or TRBD2, each matching 5 bases. The CDR3 is 13 amino acids. The germline V gene encodes CDR1 SEHNR and CDR2 FQNEAQ (reference sequence). Trimming took off 10 bases at V and 0 bases at J, with 12 bases between the two ends. In DNA form, the CDR3 reads TGTGCCACCCGTGTGGGACACCAAGAGACCCAGTACTTC. Translating it yields CATRVGHQETQYF.

The V and J genes are TRBV6-5 and TRBJ2-3, with 9 nucleotides matching TRBD2. Germline loops: CDR1 MNHEY, CDR2 SVGAGI. The CDR3 length is 16 residues. V trimming: 2 bases; J trimming: 2 bases; junction bases outside the gene matches: 5. This CDR3 is CASSYPSGGNTDTQYF. DNA for the CDR3: TGTGCCAGCAGTTACCCAAGCGGGGGGAACACAGATACGCAGTATTTT.

The chain joins TRBV9 to TRBJ2-3; the D is unclear. V was shortened by 3 bases and J by 3 bases, with 17 bases between the two germline ends. CDR1 SGDLS and CDR2 YYNGEE come from the germline V gene. This CDR3 has 16 residues. The CDR3 protein is CASSGGGGVKTDTQYF. The CDR3 coding sequence is TGTGCCAGCAGCGGCGGCGGCGGAGTCAAAACAGATACGCAGTATTTT. Filled out from reference TRBV9 and TRBJ2-3, the complete variable domain reads DSGVTQTPKHLITATGQRVTLRCSPRSGDLSVYWYQQSLDQGLQFLIQYYNGEERAKGNILERFSAQQFPDLHSELNLSSLELGDSALYFCASSGGGGVKTDTQYFGPGTRLTVL.

The chain couples TRBV4-1 to TRBJ1-1; the match to TRBD1 covers 10 bases. Unmatched junction bases numbered 9, after V lost 1 base and J lost 4 bases. CDR3 length equals 17 residues. Germline-derived CDR1 and CDR2 are MGHRA and YSYEKL. The CDR3 here is CASSQGGTGEVGTEAFF. The DNA of the CDR3 is TGCGCCAGCAGCCAAGGAGGGACAGGGGAGGTGGGCACTGAAGCTTTCTTT.

At least ten counts were recorded for this clonotype. The chain links TRBV28 to TRBJ1-1; no firm D call. The CDR3 is 12 amino acids. V lost 3 bases, J lost 7 bases, and 9 bases lay in between. CDR1 MDHEN and CDR2 SYDVKM come from the germline V gene. The CDR3, as DNA: TGTGCCAGCAGTTTGCCCCAGGTTGAAGCTTTCTTT. Translation gives CASSLPQVEAFF.

The sample holds a few counts of this clonotype. This sequence joins TRBV5-6 and TRBJ2-3; 15 nucleotides align to TRBD2. Per the germline V gene, CDR1 is SGHDT and CDR2 is YYEEEE. The V and J ends lost 3 bases and 9 bases, in that order; junction bases with no gene match: 8. The CDR3 has 16 residues. CDR3 sequence reads: CASSSPGTSGGITQYF. As DNA, the CDR3 is TGTGCCAGCAGCTCTCCCGGGACTAGCGGGGGGATAACGCAGTATTTT.

There are a few counts of this clonotype. The chain links TRBV28 to TRBJ2-2; 7 nucleotides match TRBD1. The CDR3 has 15 amino acids. V shed 6 bases and J 6 bases; nucleotides not matched to a gene: 10. CDR1 is MDHEN, CDR2 SYDVKM, per germline. For the CDR3, the DNA is TGTGCCAGCAGCTCGCCCCGACAGGGTCCCGGGGAGCTGTTTTTT. It encodes CASSSPRQGPGELFF. The variable domain in full, with the rest retrieved from reference TRBV28 and TRBJ2-2, is DVKVTQSSRYLVKRTGEKVFLECVQDMDHENMFWYRQDPGLGLRLIYFSYDVKMKEKGDIPEGYSVSREKKERFSLILESASTNQTSMYLCASSSPRQGPGELFFGEGSRLTVL.

The rearrangement links TRBV7-9 to TRBJ1-4; D call uncertain. The CDR3 totals 14 residues. Germline V gives CDR1 SEHNR, CDR2 FQNEAQ (reference sequence). Deletions cut 5 bases from V and 4 bases from J, with 11 bases between. CDR3 DNA sequence: TGTGCCAGCAGCCTACGGACCGGTAATGAAAAACTGTTTTTT. This translates into CASSLRTGNEKLFF.

The V and J genes are TRBV3-1 and TRBJ1-2; TRBD1 is a possible D gene (5 bases). Germline V CDR1 and CDR2: LGHDT, YNNKEL (reference sequence). The CDR3 runs 15 residues. V lost 4 bases and J lost 6, with 18 bases in between. The CDR3 protein is CASSRGWGYRHGYTF. CDR3 DNA sequence: TGTGCCAGCAGCCGTGGATGGGGCTACCGACATGGCTACACCTTC. Using reference TRBV3-1 and TRBJ1-2 for the parts outside the CDR3, the full variable domain is DTAVSQTPKYLVTQMGNDKSIKCEQNLGHDTMYWYKQDSKKFLKIMFSYNNKELIINETVPNRFSPKSPDKAHLNLHINSLELGDSAVYFCASSRGWGYRHGYTFGSGTRLTVV.

The chain links TRBV29-1 to TRBJ2-3; D uncertain. V was trimmed by 6 bases and J by 5 bases, leaving 12 bases between them. The CDR3 runs 12 residues. CDR1 and CDR2 (germline): SQVTM, ANQGSEA. The CDR3 protein is CSVTAVVDTQYF. CDR3 DNA: TGCAGCGTGACGGCTGTAGTAGATACGCAGTATTTT.

This clonotype was seen only a few times. This sequence joins TRBV9 and TRBJ1-4, with a tentative D call TRBD1 (6 bases). The germline V gene has CDR1 SGDLS and CDR2 YYNGEE. This CDR3 contains 15 residues. V lost 0 bases and J 7 bases, leaving 13 bases between the germline ends. CDR3 DNA: TGTGCCAGCAGCGTAGGCGCCAGGGGCGGTGAAAAACTGTTTTTT. It codes for CASSVGARGGEKLFF.

The gene calls are TRBV29-1 and TRBJ1-1; D is unresolved. The germline CDR1 and CDR2 sequences are SQVTM and ANQGSEA. This CDR3 has 14 amino acids. V was trimmed by 7 bases and J by 2 bases, leaving 17 bases between them. DNA of the CDR3: TGCAGCGGTACCACGACGGCAGCAAACACTGAAGCTTTCTTT. Translated, it gives CSGTTTAANTEAFF.

This clonotype appeared a few times. The rearrangement joins TRBV6-5 to TRBJ1-2; D not certain. The CDR3 loop spans 14 amino acids. Germline V gene data show CDR1 as MNHEY and CDR2 as SVGAGI. V dropped 5 bases and J dropped 3 bases, with 13 bases sitting between them. CDR3 protein: CASSAGRVDYGYTF. In nucleotides, the CDR3 is TGTGCCAGCAGTGCGGGTAGGGTCGACTATGGCTACACCTTC.

The rearrangement links TRBV18 to TRBJ2-5; no definite D call. V was shortened by 3 bases and J by 4 bases, with 12 bases between the two germline ends. CDR3 length equals 14 residues. The V gene's germline CDR1 is KGHSH and CDR2 LQKENI. The DNA for the CDR3 is TGTGCCAGCTCACCCTCACTACCCCCAGAGACCCAGTACTTC. Its translation is CASSPSLPPETQYF.

This clonotype was picked up a small number of times. The rearrangement joins TRBV7-6 to TRBJ2-5; D assignment may be TRBD1 or TRBD2 (5 bases each). Per germline, CDR1 SGHVS and CDR2 FNYEAQ. This CDR3 contains 16 residues. V was cut by 1 base and J by 6 bases, with 18 bases left in between. The CDR3 DNA reads as TGTGCCAGCAGCTTAGTATTCAGGGAAAGCGGAAAGACCCAGTACTTC. Protein: CASSLVFRESGKTQYF. Complete variable domain (other parts from reference TRBV7-6 and TRBJ2-5): GAGVSQSPRYKVTKRGQDVALRCDPISGHVSLYWYRQALGQGPEFLTYFNYEAQQDKSGLPNDRFSAERPEGSISTLTIQRTEQRDSAMYRCASSLVFRESGKTQYFGPGTRLLVL.

This clonotype has more than one count but fewer than ten. The V and J genes are TRBV12-3 or TRBV12-4 and TRBJ1-2; 10 bases agree with TRBD1. The CDR3 spans 15 residues. V shed 4 bases and J 8 bases; nucleotides not matched to a gene: 10. CDR3 in DNA: TGTGCCAGCAGTTCCGGGACAGGGGCGCCATCGGGCTACACCTTC. Encoded protein: CASSSGTGAPSGYTF.

This clonotype was recorded many times. The chain couples TRBV5-1 to TRBJ1-3; a possible D gene is TRBD1 (5 bases). The CDR3 consists of 16 residues. V gave up 0 bases and J gave up 0 bases, with 10 bases separating them. CDR1 and CDR2 (germline): SGHRS, YFSETQ. The CDR3 sequence: CASSLVGQGSGNTIYF. The CDR3 DNA reads as TGCGCCAGCAGCTTGGTGGGGCAGGGCTCTGGAAACACCATATATTTT. The whole variable domain, remainder taken from reference TRBV5-1 and TRBJ1-3, is KAGVTQTPRYLIKTRGQQVTLSCSPISGHRSVSWYQQTPGQGLQFLFEYFSETQRNKGNFPGRFSGRQFSNSRSEMNVSTLELGDSALYLCASSLVGQGSGNTIYFGEGSWLTVV.

This clonotype was seen repeatedly, ten times or more. The genes are TRBV11-2 and TRBJ2-7, with D hard to call. Trimming removed 7 bases from V and 0 bases from J, with 19 bases in between. This CDR3 spans 16 amino acids. Germline V CDR1 and CDR2: SGHAT, FQNNGV. This CDR3 reads CASTSIGRVNSYEQYF. The CDR3 DNA follows: TGTGCCAGCACCTCAATCGGACGGGTCAACTCCTACGAGCAGTACTTC.

This clonotype was seen more than once but under ten times. V gene TRBV7-9 combines with J gene TRBJ1-4; D perhaps matches TRBD1 (5 bases). Looked up from germline, CDR1 is SEHNR and CDR2 is FQNEAQ (reference sequence). The CDR3 loop spans 17 amino acids. The V and J ends lost 0 bases and 7 bases respectively, with 18 bases between them. CDR3 bases: TGTGCCAGCAGCTTAGCGGTCGGGGGACCCCTGTCTGAAAAACTGTTTTTT. This encodes CASSLAVGGPLSEKLFF.

In this sample, this clonotype turned up a few times. The chain is built from TRBV6-1 and TRBJ2-4; D is ambiguous. V gave up 5 bases and J gave up 5 bases, with 10 bases separating them. The CDR3 consists of 13 residues. Germline loops: CDR1 MNHNS, CDR2 SASEGT. The CDR3 is CASSRARENIQYF. As DNA, the CDR3 is TGTGCCAGCAGTAGAGCACGAGAAAACATTCAGTACTTC.